This T cell receptor (beta chain) was obtained from a study of T cell clusters in autoimmune cytopenias. Some 38,000 genome equivalents of blood DNA were amplified for TRB. TRB was amplified by touch-down multiplex PCR, primer pools A and B combined. TCRdb reprocessed the multiplex PCR reads and reports one entry per CDR3 protein, with no DNA. This repertoire includes under 15,000 distinct CDR3 sequences. The germline gives CDR1 MNHEY, CDR2 SVGEGT. The CDR3 loop spans 16 amino acids. This sample also belongs to another study, concerning T cell repertoires in aging, cancer and after chemotherapy.

The receptor's source is a human donor in good health. The specimen sequenced was peripheral blood. This chain uses TRBV6-2 or TRBV6-3 with TRBJ1-1; absent DNA, TCRdb's TRBD1 call cannot be checked. The CDR3 sequence: CASSYSRLGAGTEAFF.